This is a list of T cell receptor beta chains from one sample in a study of shared clonotypes between healthy human individuals. Sequenced by immunoSEQ multiplex PCR; TCRdb stores in-frame clones only, minus some. The table lists about 2.1 million clones, 80% to 95% of them singletons, with more than 1.5% in the top ten. The sample was naive CD8+ T cells from PBMCs. The receptors here all came from a man between 18 and 29 years old in good health. Some clones in this sample may be carry-over from other donors' samples. The CDR3 runs from the conserved cysteine through the conserved F or W. A D gene is named only where the DNA matches it firmly. Clone size appears in some rows only: once, few, many, or a class for an expanded clone.

abundance	d_gene	j_gene	v_gene	CDR3aa	CDR3nt
NA	NA	TRBJ2-7	TRBV29-1	CSVERQGGLYEQYF	TGCAGCGTTGAGAGACAGGGAGGTCTCTACGAGCAGTACTTC
NA	TRBD2	TRBJ2-1	TRBV28	CASSLGRGSYNEQFF	TGTGCCAGCAGTTTGGGGCGGGGGAGCTACAATGAGCAGTTCTTC
NA	NA	TRBJ2-1	TRBV27	CASSLAGPSYNEQFF	TGTGCCAGCAGTTTAGCGGGACCATCCTACAATGAGCAGTTCTTC
NA	TRBD2	TRBJ2-1	TRBV2	CASSGVGGRPRDNEQFF	TGTGCCAGCAGTGGAGTTGGCGGGAGGCCCCGGGACAATGAGCAGTTCTTC
NA	TRBD1	TRBJ1-1	TRBV19	CATRTGAAEAFF	TGTGCCACCAGGACAGGGGCTGCTGAAGCTTTCTTT
NA	NA	TRBJ2-5	TRBV9	CASSREGGVETQYF	TGTGCCAGTTCCCGAGAGGGGGGAGTGGAGACCCAGTACTTC
NA	NA	TRBJ1-1	TRBV6-4	CASSDGGNTEAFF	TGTGCCAGCAGTGACGGGGGGAACACTGAAGCTTTCTTT
once	NA	TRBJ2-7	TRBV2	CASSAGGGYEQYF	TGTGCCAGCAGTGCTGGGGGCGGCTACGAGCAGTACTTC
NA	TRBD1	TRBJ1-1	TRBV5-1	CASSGHGTGRDTEAFF	TGCGCCAGCAGTGGACACGGGACAGGGCGGGACACTGAAGCTTTCTTT
NA	TRBD1	TRBJ2-7	TRBV28	CASVPLGQGFYEQYF	TGTGCCAGCGTTCCGTTAGGACAGGGATTCTACGAGCAGTACTTC
NA	TRBD2	TRBJ2-7	TRBV5-1	CASSLAGGSYEQYF	TGCGCCAGCAGTCTGGCGGGAGGATCCTACGAGCAGTACTTC
NA	NA	TRBJ1-2	TRBV7-9	CASSLDVAGYTF	TGTGCCAGCAGCTTAGATGTGGCTGGCTACACCTTC
NA	TRBD2	TRBJ2-7	TRBV7-9	CASSPKGGTRNEQYF	TGTGCCAGCAGCCCAAAGGGGGGGACTAGGAACGAGCAGTACTTC
NA	NA	TRBJ1-1	TRBV5-4	CASSLKGGGTEAFF	TGTGCCAGCAGCTTGAAGGGGGGGGGCACTGAAGCTTTCTTT
NA	TRBD2	TRBJ2-1	TRBV11-2	CASSDGLAVYNEQFF	TGTGCCAGCAGCGATGGACTAGCGGTTTACAATGAGCAGTTCTTC
NA	TRBD2	TRBJ2-7	TRBV6-6	CASSYPGLAGEQYF	TGTGCCAGCAGTTACCCAGGACTAGCCGGCGAGCAGTACTTC
NA	NA	TRBJ2-2	TRBV18	CASSPLRGDTGELFF	TGTGCCAGCTCACCATTGAGGGGGGACACCGGGGAGCTGTTTTTT
NA	TRBD2	TRBJ2-2	TRBV28	CASSPSGNTGELFF	TGTGCCAGCAGTCCTAGCGGAAACACCGGGGAGCTGTTTTTT
NA	NA	TRBJ1-5	TRBV19	CASSIPSGTRNQPQHF	TGTGCCAGTAGTATTCCGTCCGGGACACGTAATCAGCCCCAGCATTTT
once	NA	TRBJ1-4	TRBV6-5	CASSHQGTNEKLFF	TGTGCCAGCAGCCACCAAGGGACTAATGAAAAACTGTTTTTT
NA	TRBD1	TRBJ2-7	TRBV7-9	CASSSRGQSYEQYF	TGTGCCAGCAGCTCACGGGGACAGTCCTACGAGCAGTACTTC
NA	NA	TRBJ2-7	TRBV21-1	CASSALTGGYTYEQYF	TGTGCCAGCAGCGCCCTGACAGGGGGCTATACCTACGAGCAGTACTTC
few	NA	TRBJ1-1	TRBV7-8	CASSQDNTEAFF	TGTGCCAGCAGCCAGGATAACACTGAAGCTTTCTTT
NA	NA	TRBJ1-5	TRBV25-1	CASSGQGRSEPQHF	TGTGCCAGCAGTGGGCAGGGCAGGAGTGAGCCCCAGCATTTT
NA	NA	TRBJ2-1	TRBV7-9	CASSLAQGLPNEQFF	TGTGCCAGCAGCTTAGCACAGGGACTCCCCAATGAGCAGTTCTTC
once	NA	TRBJ1-1	TRBV19	CASSPDTENTEAFF	TGTGCCAGTAGTCCCGACACAGAGAACACTGAAGCTTTCTTT
NA	NA	TRBJ2-7	TRBV27	CASSLRGLGYEQYF	TGTGCCAGCAGTTTACGGGGCCTTGGCTACGAGCAGTACTTC
NA	NA	TRBJ1-5	TRBV28	CASTTGKGQPQHF	TGTGCCAGCACAACAGGGAAAGGTCAGCCCCAGCATTTT
NA	TRBD1	TRBJ1-1	TRBV28	CASSSGTGETEAFF	TGTGCCAGCAGCTCCGGGACAGGGGAAACTGAAGCTTTCTTT
NA	NA	TRBJ2-2	TRBV6-1	CAAYDLDITGELFF	TGTGCCGCGTACGATCTGGACATCACCGGGGAGCTGTTTTTT
NA	NA	TRBJ2-2	TRBV7-8	CASSFLQTSNTGELFF	TGTGCCAGCAGCTTCCTACAGACATCGAACACCGGGGAGCTGTTTTTT
NA	TRBD1	TRBJ2-7	TRBV7-8	CASSLAPTGGPGQYF	TGTGCCAGCAGCTTAGCCCCGACAGGGGGTCCGGGGCAGTACTTC
NA	NA	TRBJ1-5	TRBV4-1	CASSQARGNQPQHF	TGCGCCAGCAGCCAGGCCAGGGGTAATCAGCCCCAGCATTTT
NA	TRBD2	TRBJ2-3	TRBV10-3	CAISESLTSGASTDTQYF	TGTGCCATCAGTGAGTCGTTAACTAGCGGGGCCTCCACAGATACGCAGTATTTT
NA	NA	TRBJ2-7	TRBV7-2	CASSLLSAYEQYF	TGTGCCAGCAGCTTACTCTCAGCCTACGAGCAGTACTTC
NA	TRBD1	TRBJ1-4	TRBV4-3	CASSQGTGDEKLFF	TGCGCCAGCAGCCAAGGGACAGGGGATGAAAAACTGTTTTTT
NA	TRBD1	TRBJ2-7	TRBV27	CASRTQQGMLSEQYF	TGTGCCAGCAGGACTCAACAGGGGATGCTGTCCGAGCAGTACTTC
NA	NA	TRBJ1-1	TRBV27	CASSLLAGMNTEAFF	TGTGCCAGCAGTTTATTGGCCGGGATGAACACTGAAGCTTTCTTT
NA	NA	TRBJ2-3	TRBV11-2	CASSLLLASSLADTQYF	TGTGCCAGCAGCTTACTGCTAGCGTCGAGCCTAGCGGATACGCAGTATTTT
NA	NA	TRBJ2-3	TRBV11-3	CASSPRLTDTQYF	TGTGCCAGCAGCCCTCGGCTTACAGATACGCAGTATTTT
NA	NA	TRBJ2-3	TRBV11-2	CASSLDWVGMGGDTQYF	TGTGCCAGCAGCTTAGATTGGGTGGGGATGGGGGGAGATACGCAGTATTTT
NA	NA	TRBJ1-1	TRBV5-4	CASSLFRDYEAFF	TGTGCCAGCAGCTTGTTCCGGGACTATGAAGCTTTCTTT
NA	NA	TRBJ2-3	TRBV9	CASREKETSTDTQYF	TGTGCCAGCAGGGAAAAAGAGACTAGCACAGATACGCAGTATTTT
NA	NA	TRBJ1-1	TRBV5-6	CASSWWTAMNTEAFF	TGTGCCAGCAGCTGGTGGACAGCGATGAACACTGAAGCTTTCTTT
NA	TRBD1	TRBJ1-3	TRBV7-8	CASSTGVADTIYF	TGTGCCAGCAGCACAGGGGTGGCAGACACCATATATTTT
NA	NA	TRBJ1-2	TRBV28	CASSLGSNYGYTF	TGTGCCAGCAGCCTCGGCAGTAACTATGGCTACACCTTC
NA	NA	TRBJ2-7	TRBV9	CASSALGASYEQYF	TGTGCCAGCAGCGCGTTGGGAGCCTCCTACGAGCAGTACTTC
NA	NA	TRBJ2-3	TRBV11-3	CASSLGAASTDTQYF	TGTGCCAGCAGCTTAGGGGCGGCAAGCACAGATACGCAGTATTTT
NA	TRBD1	TRBJ1-4	TRBV7-9	CASSLALRGGKLFF	TGTGCCAGCAGCTTAGCTCTCAGGGGGGGAAAACTGTTTTTT
NA	TRBD1	TRBJ2-2	TRBV13	CASSQRAGGTGELFF	TGTGCCAGCAGTCAAAGGGCAGGGGGAACCGGGGAGCTGTTTTTT
NA	TRBD1	TRBJ1-1	TRBV27	CASSPTGMGTEAFF	TGTGCCAGCAGTCCGACAGGGATGGGCACTGAAGCTTTCTTT